This T cell receptor beta chain was obtained from a study of shared clonotypes between healthy human individuals. General observations from the study: Clonotype sharing among donors likely depends on sequencing depth.

Genomic DNA (from each subset) was split evenly across several immunoSEQ plates. Researchers sequenced unsorted PBMC DNA using ten immunoSEQ deep assay plates. In the authors' workflow: Filtering differed for immunoSEQ, which gave only junction sequences without quality scores. Here immunoSEQ multiplex PCR was the method, and the copy in TCRdb shows in-frame clones only, minus some. That table supplies the V and J calls and clone size; D and trimming were determined from the DNA. The table shows 450,000 to 500,000 clones, with roughly four fifths occurring only once. V lost 3 bases and J lost 3, with 13 bases in between. CDR1 and CDR2 from the germline V gene are SGHDN and FVKESK. The CDR3 loop spans 15 amino acids. Comment on this clone: The antigen remains unidentified.

This chain joins TRBV14 and TRBJ2-3; a weak D match, TRBD1 (5 bases). This receptor was taken from a woman between 40 and 50 years old in good health. Some clones in this sample may be carry-over from other donors' samples. Material for sequencing was PBMCs. The CDR3 is CASSHPRDWTDTQYF. Here the CDR3 DNA reads TGTGCCAGCAGCCATCCCAGGGATTGGACAGATACGCAGTATTTT.